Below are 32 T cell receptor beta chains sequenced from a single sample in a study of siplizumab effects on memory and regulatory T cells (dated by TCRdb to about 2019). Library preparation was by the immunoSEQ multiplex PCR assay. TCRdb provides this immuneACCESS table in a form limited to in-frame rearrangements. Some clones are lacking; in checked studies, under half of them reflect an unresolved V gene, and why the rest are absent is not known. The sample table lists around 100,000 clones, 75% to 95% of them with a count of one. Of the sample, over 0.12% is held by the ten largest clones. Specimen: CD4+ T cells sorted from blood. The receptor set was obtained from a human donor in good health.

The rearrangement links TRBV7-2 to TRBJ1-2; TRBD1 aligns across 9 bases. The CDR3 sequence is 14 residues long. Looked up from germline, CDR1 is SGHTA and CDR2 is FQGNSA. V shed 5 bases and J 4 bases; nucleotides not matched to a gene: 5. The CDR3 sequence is CASSPGQGIYGYTF. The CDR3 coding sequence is TGTGCCAGCAGCCCCGGACAGGGGATCTATGGCTACACCTTC. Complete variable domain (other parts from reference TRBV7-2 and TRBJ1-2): GAGVSQSPSNKVTEKGKDVELRCDPISGHTALYWYRQSLGQGLEFLIYFQGNSAPDKSGLPSDRFSAERTGGSVSTLTIQRTQQEDSAVYLCASSPGQGIYGYTFGSGTRLTVV.

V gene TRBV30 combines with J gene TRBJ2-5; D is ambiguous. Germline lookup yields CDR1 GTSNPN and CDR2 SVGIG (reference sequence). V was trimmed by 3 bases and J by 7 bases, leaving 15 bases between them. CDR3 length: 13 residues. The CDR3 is CAWRSGLYGTQYF. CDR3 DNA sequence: TGTGCCTGGAGAAGTGGTCTTTATGGGACCCAGTACTTC.

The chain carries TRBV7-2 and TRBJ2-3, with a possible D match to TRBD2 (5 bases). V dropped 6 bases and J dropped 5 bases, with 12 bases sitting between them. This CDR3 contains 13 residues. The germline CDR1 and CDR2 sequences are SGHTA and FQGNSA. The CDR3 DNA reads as TGTGCCAGCAGTCCGGCCGCGGGAGATACGCAGTATTTT. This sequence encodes CASSPAAGDTQYF.

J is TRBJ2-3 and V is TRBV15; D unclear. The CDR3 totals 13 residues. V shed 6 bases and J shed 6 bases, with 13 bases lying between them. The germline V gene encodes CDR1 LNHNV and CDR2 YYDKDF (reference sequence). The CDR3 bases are TGTGCCACCAGGGAGCTTGGGGTCGATACGCAGTATTTT. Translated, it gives CATRELGVDTQYF.

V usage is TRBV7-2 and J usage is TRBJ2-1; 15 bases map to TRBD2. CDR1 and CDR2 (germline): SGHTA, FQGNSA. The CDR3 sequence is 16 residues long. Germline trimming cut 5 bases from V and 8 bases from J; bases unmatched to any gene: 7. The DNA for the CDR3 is TGTGCCAGCAGCAGCCAGGGACTAGCGGGGGGACATGAGCAGTTCTTC. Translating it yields CASSSQGLAGGHEQFF.

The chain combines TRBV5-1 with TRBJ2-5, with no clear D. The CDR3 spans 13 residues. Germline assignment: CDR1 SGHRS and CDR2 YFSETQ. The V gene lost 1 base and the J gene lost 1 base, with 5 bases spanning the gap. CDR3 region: CASSLQLQETQYF. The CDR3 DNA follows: TGCGCCAGCAGCTTGCAGCTCCAAGAGACCCAGTACTTC.

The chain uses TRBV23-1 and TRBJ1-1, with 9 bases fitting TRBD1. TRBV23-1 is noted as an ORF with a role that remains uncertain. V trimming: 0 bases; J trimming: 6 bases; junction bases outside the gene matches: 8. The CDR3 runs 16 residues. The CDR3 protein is CASSQSEGQGCPEAFF. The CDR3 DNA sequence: TGCGCCAGCAGTCAATCGGAGGGACAGGGTTGTCCTGAAGCTTTCTTT.

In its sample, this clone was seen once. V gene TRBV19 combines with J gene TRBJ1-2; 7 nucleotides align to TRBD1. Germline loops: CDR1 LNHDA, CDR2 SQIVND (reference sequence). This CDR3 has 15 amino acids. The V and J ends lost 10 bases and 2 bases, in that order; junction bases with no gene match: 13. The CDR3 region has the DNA TGTGCCACCTCCTTATGGACAGGAGACAACTATGGCTACACCTTC. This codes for CATSLWTGDNYGYTF.

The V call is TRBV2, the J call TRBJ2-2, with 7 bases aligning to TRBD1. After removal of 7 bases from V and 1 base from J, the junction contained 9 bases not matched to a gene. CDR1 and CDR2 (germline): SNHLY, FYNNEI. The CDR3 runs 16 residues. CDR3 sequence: CASNRQGPENTGELFF. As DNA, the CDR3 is TGTGCCAGCAACCGACAGGGTCCCGAGAACACCGGGGAGCTGTTTTTT.

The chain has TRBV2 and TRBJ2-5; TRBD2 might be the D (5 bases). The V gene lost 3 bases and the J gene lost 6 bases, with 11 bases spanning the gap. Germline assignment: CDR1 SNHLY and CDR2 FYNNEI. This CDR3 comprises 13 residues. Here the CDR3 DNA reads TGTGCCAGCAGTGAGACCCGAGGGCAGACCCAGTACTTC. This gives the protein CASSETRGQTQYF.

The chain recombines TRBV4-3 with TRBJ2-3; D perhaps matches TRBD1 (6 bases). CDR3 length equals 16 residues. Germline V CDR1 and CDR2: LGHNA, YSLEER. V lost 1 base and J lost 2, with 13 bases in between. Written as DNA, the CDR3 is TGCGCCAGCAGCCAAGGGGCAGGGGTCGTCACAGATACGCAGTATTTT. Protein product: CASSQGAGVVTDTQYF.

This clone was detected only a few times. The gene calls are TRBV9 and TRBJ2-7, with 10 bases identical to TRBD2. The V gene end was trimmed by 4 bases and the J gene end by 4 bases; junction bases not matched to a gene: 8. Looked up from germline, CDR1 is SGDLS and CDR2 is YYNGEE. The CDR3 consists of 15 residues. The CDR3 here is CASSPHSGGPYEQYF. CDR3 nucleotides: TGTGCCAGCAGCCCCCATAGCGGGGGGCCTTACGAGCAGTACTTC.

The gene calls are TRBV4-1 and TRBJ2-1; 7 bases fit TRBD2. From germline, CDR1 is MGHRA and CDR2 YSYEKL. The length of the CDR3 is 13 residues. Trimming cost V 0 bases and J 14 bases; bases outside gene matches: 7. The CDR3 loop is CASSQEGVAGEFF. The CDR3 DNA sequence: TGCGCCAGCAGCCAAGAAGGCGTGGCGGGGGAGTTCTTC.

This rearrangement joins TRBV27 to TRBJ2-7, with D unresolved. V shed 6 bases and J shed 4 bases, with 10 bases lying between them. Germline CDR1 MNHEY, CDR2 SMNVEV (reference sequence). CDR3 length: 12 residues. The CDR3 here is CASRSRDYEQYF. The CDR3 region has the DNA TGTGCCAGCAGATCGAGAGATTACGAGCAGTACTTC.

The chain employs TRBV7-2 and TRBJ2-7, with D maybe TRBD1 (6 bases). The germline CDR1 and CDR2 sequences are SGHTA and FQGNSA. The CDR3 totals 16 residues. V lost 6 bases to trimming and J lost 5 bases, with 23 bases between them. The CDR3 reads CASSFRGSGVKDEQYF. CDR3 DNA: TGTGCCAGCAGTTTCCGAGGTTCAGGGGTGAAAGACGAGCAGTACTTC.

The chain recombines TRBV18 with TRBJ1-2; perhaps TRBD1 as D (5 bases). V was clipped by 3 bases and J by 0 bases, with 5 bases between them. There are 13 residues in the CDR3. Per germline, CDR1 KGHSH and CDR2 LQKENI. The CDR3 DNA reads TGTGCCAGCTCACCGACAGCTAACTATGGCTACACCTTC. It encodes CASSPTANYGYTF. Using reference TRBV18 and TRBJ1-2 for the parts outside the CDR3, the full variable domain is NAGVMQNPRHLVRRRGQEARLRCSPMKGHSHVYWYRQLPEEGLKFMVYLQKENIIDESGMPKERFSAEFPKEGPSILRIQQVVRGDSAAYFCASSPTANYGYTFGSGTRLTVV.

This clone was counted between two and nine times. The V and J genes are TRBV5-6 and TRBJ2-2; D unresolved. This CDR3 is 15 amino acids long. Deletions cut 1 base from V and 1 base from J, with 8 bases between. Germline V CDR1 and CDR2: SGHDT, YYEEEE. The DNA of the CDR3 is TGTGCCAGCAGCTTGTTCGGCGGGAACACCGGGGAGCTGTTTTTT. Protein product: CASSLFGGNTGELFF.

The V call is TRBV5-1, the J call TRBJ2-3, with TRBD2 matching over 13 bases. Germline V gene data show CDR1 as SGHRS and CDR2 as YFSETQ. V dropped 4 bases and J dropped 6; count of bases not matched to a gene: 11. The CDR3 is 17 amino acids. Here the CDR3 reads CASSVPGLAGPGDTQYF. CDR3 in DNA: TGCGCCAGCAGCGTCCCGGGACTAGCGGGGCCAGGGGATACGCAGTATTTT.

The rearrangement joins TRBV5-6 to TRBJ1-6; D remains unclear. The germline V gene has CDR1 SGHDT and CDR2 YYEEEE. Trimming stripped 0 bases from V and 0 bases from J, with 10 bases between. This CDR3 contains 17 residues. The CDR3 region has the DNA TGTGCCAGCAGCTTGGAGGCCGGGTACTCCTATAATTCACCCCTCCACTTT. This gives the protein CASSLEAGYSYNSPLHF.

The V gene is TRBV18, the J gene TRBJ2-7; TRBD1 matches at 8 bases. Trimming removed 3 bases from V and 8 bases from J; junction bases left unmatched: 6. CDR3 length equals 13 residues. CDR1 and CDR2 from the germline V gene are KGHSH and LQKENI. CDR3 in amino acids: CASSPDRDRKQYF. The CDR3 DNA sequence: TGTGCCAGCTCACCTGACAGGGACAGGAAGCAGTACTTC.

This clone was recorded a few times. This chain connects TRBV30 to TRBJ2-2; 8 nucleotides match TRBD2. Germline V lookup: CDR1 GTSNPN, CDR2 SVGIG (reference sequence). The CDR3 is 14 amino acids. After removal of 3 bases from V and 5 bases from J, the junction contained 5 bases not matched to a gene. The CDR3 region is CAWRTSVTTGELFF. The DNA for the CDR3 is TGTGCCTGGAGGACTAGCGTTACGACCGGGGAGCTGTTTTTT.

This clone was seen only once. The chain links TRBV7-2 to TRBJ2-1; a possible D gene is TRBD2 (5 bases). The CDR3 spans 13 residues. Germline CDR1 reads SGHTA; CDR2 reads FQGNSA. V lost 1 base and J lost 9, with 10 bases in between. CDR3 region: CASSLVPGGEQFF. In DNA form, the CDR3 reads TGTGCCAGCAGCTTAGTCCCCGGAGGTGAGCAGTTCTTC.

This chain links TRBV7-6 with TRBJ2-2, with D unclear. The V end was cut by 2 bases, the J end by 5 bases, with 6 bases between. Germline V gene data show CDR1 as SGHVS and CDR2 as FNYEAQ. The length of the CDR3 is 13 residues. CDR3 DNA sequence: TGTGCCAGCAGCTTAATGGGGACCGGGGAGCTGTTTTTT. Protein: CASSLMGTGELFF.

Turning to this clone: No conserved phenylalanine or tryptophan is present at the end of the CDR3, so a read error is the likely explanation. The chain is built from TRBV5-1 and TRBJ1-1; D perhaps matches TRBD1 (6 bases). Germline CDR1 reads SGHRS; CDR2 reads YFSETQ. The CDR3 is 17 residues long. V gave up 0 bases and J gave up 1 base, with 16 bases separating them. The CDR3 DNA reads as TGCGCCAGCAGCTTGGTCGAACAGGGACGGGGGAACACTGAAGCTTTCCTT. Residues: CASSLVEQGRGNTEAFL.

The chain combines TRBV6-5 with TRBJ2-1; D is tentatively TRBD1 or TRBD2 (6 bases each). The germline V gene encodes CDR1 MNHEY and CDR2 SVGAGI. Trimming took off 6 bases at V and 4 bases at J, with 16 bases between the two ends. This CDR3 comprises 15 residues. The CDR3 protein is CASSPSGGLYNEQFF. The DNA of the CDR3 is TGTGCCAGCAGCCCCTCCGGGGGCCTATACAATGAGCAGTTCTTC.

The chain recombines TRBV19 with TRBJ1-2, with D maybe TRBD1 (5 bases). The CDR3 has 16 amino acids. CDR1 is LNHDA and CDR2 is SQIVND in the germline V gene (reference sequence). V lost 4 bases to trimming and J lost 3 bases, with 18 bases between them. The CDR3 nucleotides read TGTGCCAGTAGTAGTCAGGCATCGGGACTCGACTATGGCTACACCTTC. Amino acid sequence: CASSSQASGLDYGYTF. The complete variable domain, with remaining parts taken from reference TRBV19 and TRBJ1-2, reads DGGITQSPKYLFRKEGQNVTLSCEQNLNHDAMYWYRQDPGQGLRLIYYSQIVNDFQKGDIAEGYSVSREKKESFPLTVTSAQKNPTAFYLCASSSQASGLDYGYTFGSGTRLTVV.

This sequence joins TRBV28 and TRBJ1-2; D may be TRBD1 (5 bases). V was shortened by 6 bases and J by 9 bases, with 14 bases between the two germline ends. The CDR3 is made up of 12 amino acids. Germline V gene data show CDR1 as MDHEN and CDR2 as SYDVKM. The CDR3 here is CASRPQGSSYTF. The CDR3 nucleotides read TGTGCCAGCAGGCCTCAGGGATCAAGCTACACCTTC.

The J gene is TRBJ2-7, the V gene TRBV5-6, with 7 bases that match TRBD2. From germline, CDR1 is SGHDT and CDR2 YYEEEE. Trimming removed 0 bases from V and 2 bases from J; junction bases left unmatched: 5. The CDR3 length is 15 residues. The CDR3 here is CASSLASGNAYEQYF. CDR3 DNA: TGTGCCAGCAGCTTGGCCAGCGGGAACGCCTACGAGCAGTACTTC.

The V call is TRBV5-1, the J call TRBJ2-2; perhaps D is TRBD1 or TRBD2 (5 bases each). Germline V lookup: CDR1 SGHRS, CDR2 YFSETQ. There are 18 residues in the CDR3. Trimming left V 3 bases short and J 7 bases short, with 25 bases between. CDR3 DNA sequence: TGCGCCAGCAGCTATACTCCGGGACGGACTTCACGAGGCGGGGAGCTGTTTTTT. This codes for CASSYTPGRTSRGGELFF.

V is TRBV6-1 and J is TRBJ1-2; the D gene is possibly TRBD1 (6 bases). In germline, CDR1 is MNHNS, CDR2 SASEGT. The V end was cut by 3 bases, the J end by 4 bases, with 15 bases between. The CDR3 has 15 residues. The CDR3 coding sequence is TGTGCCAGCAGTGATTTTCAGGGGCTAACCTATGGCTACACCTTC. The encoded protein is CASSDFQGLTYGYTF.

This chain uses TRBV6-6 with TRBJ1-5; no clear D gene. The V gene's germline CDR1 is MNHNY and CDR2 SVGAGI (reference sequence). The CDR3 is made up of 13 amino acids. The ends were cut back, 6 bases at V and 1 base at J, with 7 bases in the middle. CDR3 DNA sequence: TGTGCCAGCAGCCCCACGAGCAATCAGCCCCAGCATTTT. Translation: CASSPTSNQPQHF.

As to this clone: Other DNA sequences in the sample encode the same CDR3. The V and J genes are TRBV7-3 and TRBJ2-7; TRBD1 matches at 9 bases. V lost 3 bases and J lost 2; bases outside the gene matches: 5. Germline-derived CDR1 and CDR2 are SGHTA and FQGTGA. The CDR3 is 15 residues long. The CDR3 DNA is TGTGCCAGCAGCTTGGGACAGGGACAAGCCTACGAGCAGTACTTC. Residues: CASSLGQGQAYEQYF.